These 21 T cell receptor beta chains share one sample of origin, sequenced in a study of blood T cells in healthy people across ages. A second PCR, run for about 7 to 11 cycles, used a sample-barcoded 5' primer plus a J-beta primer mix. Each CDR3 protein is one row after TCRdb ran MiXCR on the 5' RACE reads. This table has around 1,600,000 distinct CDR3 sequences, 35% to 45% appearing once. Sequenced: blood. These receptors all come from a woman between 18 and 30 years old in good health.

The chain has TRBV24-1 and TRBJ2-1; no firm D call. The CDR3 loop spans 14 amino acids. From germline, CDR1 is KGHDR and CDR2 SFDVKD. Trimming shortened V by 1 base and J by 4 bases, and 7 bases separated the two germline ends. The DNA of the CDR3 is TGTGCCACCAGTGATTTTGGAGTGTACAATGAGCAGTTCTTC. It specifies CATSDFGVYNEQFF.

This clonotype has only one observation. The chain employs TRBV4-3 and TRBJ1-3, with no clear D. The CDR3 loop spans 16 amino acids. Trimming left V 1 base short and J 1 base short, with 11 bases between. Germline V lookup: CDR1 LGHNA, CDR2 YSLEER. In DNA, the CDR3 is TGCGCCAGCAGCCAAGTCGTTGGGCTTTCTGGAAACACCATATATTTT. Protein product: CASSQVVGLSGNTIYF.

This chain joins TRBV6-5 and TRBJ2-3; TRBD1 matches at 8 bases. The CDR3 runs 14 residues. V lost 7 bases to trimming and J lost 4 bases; unmatched junction nucleotides: 7. Germline V CDR1 and CDR2: MNHEY, SVGAGI. Here the CDR3 DNA reads TGTGCCAGCAACCCGGACAGGGTTGCAGATACGCAGTATTTT. Translation gives CASNPDRVADTQYF.

This clonotype was counted at least ten times. CDR3 nucleotides: TGCGCCAGCAGCTCGGTCGGTTCGAAAGAAGAGACCCAGTACTTC. This codes for CASSSVGSKEETQYF. J is TRBJ2-5 and V is TRBV4-1; D ambiguous. The CDR3 length is 15 residues. Germline CDR1 reads MGHRA; CDR2 reads YSYEKL. V gave up 5 bases and J gave up 3 bases, with 16 bases separating them.

The chain links TRBV2 to TRBJ1-5; D remains ambiguous. Germline V gene sequence: CDR1 SNHLY, CDR2 FYNNEI. V was clipped by 4 bases and J by 7 bases, with 11 bases between them. The CDR3 has 13 residues. In DNA, the CDR3 is TGTGCCAGCAGTGGATCGGGGTGGCAGCCCCAGCATTTT. Its translation is CASSGSGWQPQHF. Full variable domain (remainder filled in from reference TRBV2 and TRBJ1-5): EPEVTQTPSHQVTQMGQEVILRCVPISNHLYFYWYRQILGQKVEFLVSFYNNEISEKSEIFDDQFSVERPDGSNFTLKIRSTKLEDSAMYFCASSGSGWQPQHFGDGTRLSIL.

This clonotype was observed a few times. This sequence joins TRBV7-9 and TRBJ2-1; 7 bases are shared with TRBD2. Germline V gene sequence: CDR1 SEHNR, CDR2 FQNEAQ (reference sequence). This CDR3 spans 16 amino acids. V dropped 4 bases and J dropped 5; count of bases not matched to a gene: 11. The CDR3: CASSSQGGRPNNEQFF. Here the CDR3 DNA reads TGTGCCAGCAGCTCCCAGGGCGGGAGACCCAACAATGAGCAGTTCTTC.

This clonotype was counted a few times. The CDR3 DNA is TGCGCCAGCAGCGCAGCAGTCGGGGCTGGGACAGATACGCAGTATTTT. Translated, it gives CASSAAVGAGTDTQYF. The rearrangement joins TRBV5-1 to TRBJ2-3, with D perhaps matching TRBD1 or TRBD2 (5 bases each). CDR1 SGHRS and CDR2 YFSETQ come from the germline V gene. The V end was cut by 4 bases, the J end by 3 bases, with 18 bases between. This CDR3 spans 16 amino acids.

This chain connects TRBV27 to TRBJ2-1, with D possibly being TRBD1 or TRBD2 (5 bases each). The germline V and J ends were trimmed by 6 bases and 2 bases, with 11 bases remaining between them. Germline CDR1 MNHEY, CDR2 SMNVEV (reference sequence). The CDR3 has 14 residues. The CDR3 nucleotides read TGTGCCAGCAGGGGGGTCGTGACCTACAATGAGCAGTTCTTC. It specifies CASRGVVTYNEQFF.

The rearrangement links TRBV6-2 or TRBV6-3 to TRBJ1-1, with D hard to call. The CDR3 covers 13 residues. Germline lookup yields CDR1 MNHEY and CDR2 SVGEGT. Trimming left V 0 bases short and J 3 bases short, with 5 bases between. This chain's CDR3 is CASSYSGYTEAFF. As DNA, the CDR3 is TGTGCCAGCAGTTACTCCGGTTACACTGAAGCTTTCTTT.

This chain joins TRBV20-1 and TRBJ1-2, with unresolved D. Per the germline V gene, CDR1 is DFQATT and CDR2 is SNEGSKA (reference sequence). Trimming removed 2 bases from V and 13 bases from J, with 14 bases in between. There are 11 residues in the CDR3. CDR3 nucleotide sequence: TGCAGTGCTAGATCGGACGTCCTACCCACCTTC. Its translation: CSARSDVLPTF.

This clonotype appeared a few times. The rearrangement links TRBV5-1 to TRBJ2-7, with D unclear. This CDR3 region has 13 residues. Germline V gives CDR1 SGHRS, CDR2 YFSETQ. Trimming left V 6 bases short and J 4 bases short, with 14 bases between. The CDR3 loop reads CASKGQTLYEQYF. In DNA form, the CDR3 reads TGCGCCAGCAAAGGGCAGACATTATACGAGCAGTACTTC. The full variable domain, in which reference TRBV5-1 and TRBJ2-7 provide the parts outside the CDR3, is KAGVTQTPRYLIKTRGQQVTLSCSPISGHRSVSWYQQTPGQGLQFLFEYFSETQRNKGNFPGRFSGRQFSNSRSEMNVSTLELGDSALYLCASKGQTLYEQYFGPGTRLTVT.

This clonotype was observed a handful of times. The DNA of the CDR3 is TGCAGTGCTAGAGATCCCGGGTCCACTGAAGCTTTCTTT. Amino acid sequence: CSARDPGSTEAFF. The genes are TRBV20-1 and TRBJ1-1; D uncertain. Germline V lookup: CDR1 DFQATT, CDR2 SNEGSKA (reference sequence). The V and J ends lost 0 bases and 4 bases respectively, with 9 bases between them. The CDR3 runs to 13 residues.

The sample holds a few counts of this clonotype. The chain carries TRBV6-2 or TRBV6-3 and TRBJ1-5; 7 nucleotides agree with TRBD1. The germline V gene encodes CDR1 MNHEY and CDR2 SVGEGT. This CDR3 has 15 residues. V was clipped by 4 bases and J by 6 bases; unmatched bases: 9. Written as DNA, the CDR3 is TGTGCCAGCAGTTTTCACAGGGGTTCGTTTCAGCCCCAGCATTTT. Translation gives CASSFHRGSFQPQHF.

This clonotype was seen more than once but under ten times. The chain joins TRBV7-3 to TRBJ2-1, with D uncertain. The tail of the sequence fits TRBJ2-7 better, so the J call may be wrong. Germline V lookup: CDR1 SGHTA, CDR2 FQGTGA. The CDR3 is 14 residues long. The CDR3 sequence: CASSLDGPYNEQYF. The CDR3 DNA reads as TGTGCCAGCAGCTTAGATGGGCCTTACAATGAGCAGTACTTC.

This chain links TRBV27 with TRBJ2-2, with TRBD1 matching over 9 bases. This CDR3 has 15 amino acids. The germline CDR1 and CDR2 sequences are MNHEY and SMNVEV (reference sequence). Losses at the gene ends were 5 bases for V and 4 bases for J; bases not matched to a gene: 5. CDR3 loop: CASSVQGASTGELFF. CDR3 nucleotide sequence: TGTGCCAGCAGTGTACAGGGGGCGAGCACCGGGGAGCTGTTTTTT.

This rearrangement joins TRBV20-1 to TRBJ2-4; D remains ambiguous. Germline V lookup: CDR1 DFQATT, CDR2 SNEGSKA (reference sequence). The germline V and J ends were trimmed by 3 bases and 1 base, with 7 bases remaining between them. This CDR3 contains 13 residues. CDR3 sequence: CSASGQAKNIQYF. Written as DNA, the CDR3 is TGCAGTGCTAGCGGCCAGGCCAAAAACATTCAGTACTTC.

The chain is built from TRBV18 and TRBJ1-2; D is perhaps TRBD1 (5 bases). In germline, CDR1 is KGHSH, CDR2 LQKENI. The V end was cut by 3 bases, the J end by 4 bases, with 15 bases between. The CDR3 has 15 residues. Written as DNA, the CDR3 is TGTGCCAGCTCACCCCAGGGCCTGATTAGCTATGGCTACACCTTC. Its translation: CASSPQGLISYGYTF.

This clonotype was counted at least ten times. The chain joins TRBV6-2 or TRBV6-3 to TRBJ1-5, with TRBD1 matching 7 bases. Per the germline V gene, CDR1 is MNHEY and CDR2 is SVGEGT. The CDR3 is 17 amino acids. Trimming at V came to 6 bases and at J to 0 bases, leaving 11 bases not matched to a gene. CDR3 sequence (DNA): TGTGCCAGCAGACCGGGGACAGAATATTATAGCAATCAGCCCCAGCATTTT. It specifies CASRPGTEYYSNQPQHF.

The CDR3 DNA sequence: TGTGCCAGCAGCTTTGCCAGGACTAGCGGGAGGGAAAGCTCCTACAATGAGCAGTTCTTC. Protein product: CASSFARTSGRESSYNEQFF. The chain links TRBV7-2 to TRBJ2-1, with 15 nucleotides matching TRBD2. Germline CDR1 and CDR2: SGHTA and FQGNSA. The V and J ends lost 3 bases and 0 bases, in that order; junction bases with no gene match: 9. CDR3 length: 20 amino acids.

The V gene is TRBV12-3 or TRBV12-4, the J gene TRBJ2-1, with 9 bases fitting TRBD1. J was trimmed by 7 bases and V by 6 bases; bases with no gene match: 4. The CDR3 sequence is 13 residues long. CDR3 sequence reads: CASRGTGRNEQFF. Written as DNA, the CDR3 is TGTGCCAGCAGGGGGACAGGGCGGAATGAGCAGTTCTTC.

This clonotype was seen a single time. This rearrangement joins TRBV5-1 to TRBJ2-1; 9 bases match TRBD2. With V trimmed by 3 bases and J by 8 bases, 9 bases remained unmatched. CDR1 is SGHRS, CDR2 YFSETQ, per germline. The CDR3 runs to 15 residues. CDR3 loop: CASSYQAGGPYEQFF. The CDR3 DNA reads as TGCGCCAGCAGCTACCAGGCGGGGGGGCCTTATGAGCAGTTCTTC.